What follows describes a single T cell receptor beta chain. Researchers ran the assay at a deep level. TCRdb's table, derived via immunoSEQ multiplex PCR, lists solely in-frame clones and lacks some. Seen here are 400,000 to 600,000 clones, around 79% observed once, and the top ten hold about 13%. All donors were healthy HIV-negative adults lacking recent acute infections or vaccinations. Among the donors, all were Caucasian adults who lived in Nashville, Tennessee. For genomic DNA, unsorted samples relied on approximately 100 million PBMCs. The data belong to a study of shared clonotypes between healthy human individuals. The CDR3 length is 13 residues. The trim removed 7 bases at V and 8 bases at J, leaving 10 bases unmatched. Germline CDR1 is SGHAT and CDR2 is FQNNGV.

Material: PBMCs. The chain carries TRBV11-2 and TRBJ1-2; 7 bases fit TRBD1. This sequence originates from a woman aged 40-49 years in good health. Some clones in this sample may be carry-over from other donors' samples. The CDR3: CASTRGGLRGYTF. Written as DNA, the CDR3 is TGTGCCAGCACCAGGGGGGGGCTGAGAGGCTACACCTTC.